This T cell receptor beta chain was sequenced during a study of T cells in Graves' hyperthyroidism and ophthalmopathy (dated by TCRdb to the late 2010s). With regard to the full study: Peripheral blood samples were taken at initial diagnosis, before any treatment was given. Thyroid tissue and blood T-cell repertoires from more than five Graves' hyperthyroidism patients were also compared in the study. TCR Vbeta CDR3 sequencing of approximately 140 peripheral blood samples (43 ophthalmopathy, 75 to 80 hyperthyroidism and some 17 progressor patients) is reported in the paper. An independent validation cohort of around 19 hyperthyroidism patients and approximately 16 patients who later progressed to ophthalmopathy tested prospective prediction of ophthalmopathy. The 75 to 100 discovery patients were randomly divided into training and test sets at a 7:3 ratio. To identify distinguishing TCR V-J signatures, a discovery cohort of about 100 patients was used, comprising 40 to 45 with Graves' ophthalmopathy and about 59 with stable Graves' hyperthyroidism. Following sampling, methimazole starting at 30 mg daily was given to hyperthyroidism patients, and high-dose intravenous methylprednisolone was given to ophthalmopathy patients. On the study overall, not on this receptor specifically: Sample size was not statistically predetermined, and investigators were not blinded to group allocation. Most expanded thyroid clonotypes (frequency above 0.001) were also detected in blood, a finding suggesting that blood repertoires may reflect thyroid immune responses. A model built on a 13 V-J signature distinguished ophthalmopathy from stable hyperthyroidism, reaching roughly 88% sensitivity and around 81% specificity in cross-validation and 80%/75% in testing. In validation, the model predicted progression to ophthalmopathy a median of approximately 6.6 months before onset, with around 70% sensitivity and roughly 77% specificity.

TCR beta CDR3 regions were amplified from RNA transcripts. The TCR CDR3 was subjected to a first round of RT-PCR using the HTBI primer set and the Qiagen OneStep RT-PCR kit. Libraries were constructed in a second round of multiplex PCR, after which size selection and purification were carried out. Paired-end sequencing of the libraries was performed with 100 bp reads on an Illumina HiSeq2000. Processing in the source paper ran as follows. SOAPnuke was used to process the raw data, removing reads that contained adapters or uncalled bases, had a mean Phred below 15, or lacked an exact match to the constant primer or identifier. High-quality paired reads were merged with COPE v1.2.5, and unique nucleotide sequences were defined as clonotypes. MiTCR v1.1 was used to align clonotypes to the IMGT TRBV, TRBD and TRBJ reference segments. The analysis included only V-J combinations with a frequency above 0.0001, which together covered 99% to 99.2% of the repertoires. The TCS score was defined as F50 (clonal expansion) divided by E x V (chaos), with BLOSUM62-based TCRdist calculated between CDR3 peptides within each V-J. Welch's t-statistics and random forest reduced around 520 V-J features to 10 to 15, which were used in a naive Bayes classifier (R e1071). Using fastp at Q25 and MiXCR, TCRdb reprocessed the public reads and kept productive beta chains. Every distinct CDR3 protein forms one entry, paired with its most common genes and DNA. TCRdb's processing, not the authors' own work, is the source of the V and J calls. The table for this sample lists hundreds of thousands of distinct CDR3 sequences; under 15% of them were counted only once. The ten top clones hold 30% to 35% of the sample.

A patient counted as having stable Graves' hyperthyroidism if no progression to ophthalmopathy occurred over 18 months of follow-up. Hyperthyroidism patients were aged 18 to 65 years and newly diagnosed, with disease duration of less than 2 months. Exclusion was applied to patients with uncontrolled infections, other autoimmune diseases, pregnancy or lactation. Diagnoses were established on the basis of clinical symptoms, serum thyroxine and TRAb, thyroid ultrasound, and orbital computed tomography. Ficoll-Paque density gradient centrifugation was used to isolate PBMCs from about 9 ml of fresh peripheral blood. Total RNA was extracted with Trizol reagent, and quality was checked on an Agilent 2100 Bioanalyzer. In its sample, this clonotype was seen a few times. No antigen is known for it. Base qualities were left out, and no much larger clone turns up one base away. The CDR3, cysteine through phenylalanine, is 16 amino acids long. Here the CDR3 DNA is all that survives: 48 bases in frame from base 1. From a lookup of the germline V gene, CDR1 and CDR2 are SGHVS and FQNEAQ. Trimming takes 1 base from V and 0 bases from J, and the germline ends sit 13 bases apart.

Sequences were obtained from blood. The chain is encoded by TRBV7-8 joined to TRBJ2-7; TRBD2 is a weak D gene call, 6 bases matching. The sequence was collected from a woman aged 25-40 years with Graves' hyperthyroidism. The nucleotide sequence is given as TGTGCCAGCAGCTTAGTCAGGACTAAGAGCTCCTACGAGCAGTACTTC. This codes for CASSLVRTKSSYEQYF.